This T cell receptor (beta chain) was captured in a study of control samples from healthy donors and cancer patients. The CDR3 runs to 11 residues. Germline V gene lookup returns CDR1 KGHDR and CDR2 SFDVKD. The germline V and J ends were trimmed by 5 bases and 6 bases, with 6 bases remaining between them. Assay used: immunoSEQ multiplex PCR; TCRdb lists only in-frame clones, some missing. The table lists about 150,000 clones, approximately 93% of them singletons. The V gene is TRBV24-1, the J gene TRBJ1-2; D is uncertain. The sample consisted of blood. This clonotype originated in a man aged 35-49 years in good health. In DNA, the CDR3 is TGTGCCACCAGTGGTGGGGATGGCTACACCTTC. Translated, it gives CATSGGDGYTF.